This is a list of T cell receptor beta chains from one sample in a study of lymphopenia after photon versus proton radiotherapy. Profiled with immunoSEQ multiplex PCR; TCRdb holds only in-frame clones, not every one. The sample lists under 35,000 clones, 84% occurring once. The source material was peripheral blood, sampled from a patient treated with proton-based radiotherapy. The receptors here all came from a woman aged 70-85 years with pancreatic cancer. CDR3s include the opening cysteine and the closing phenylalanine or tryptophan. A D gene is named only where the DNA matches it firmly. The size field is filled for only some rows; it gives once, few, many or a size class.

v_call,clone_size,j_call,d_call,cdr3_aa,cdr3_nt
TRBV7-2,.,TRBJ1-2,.,CASSMGLPDGYTF,TGTGCCAGCAGCATGGGACTGCCCGATGGCTACACCTTC
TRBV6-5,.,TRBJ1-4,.,CASTPGVGVKLFF,TGTGCCAGCACCCCCGGGGTGGGGGTAAAACTGTTTTTT
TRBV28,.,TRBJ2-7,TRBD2,CASSLGLYEQYF,TGTGCCAGCAGTTTGGGACTATACGAGCAGTACTTC
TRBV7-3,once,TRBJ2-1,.,CASSLDTSSEQFF,TGTGCCAGCAGCTTAGACACTAGTAGTGAGCAGTTCTTC
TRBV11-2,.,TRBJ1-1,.,CASGRLGEAFF,TGTGCCAGCGGACGCTTAGGAGAAGCTTTCTTT
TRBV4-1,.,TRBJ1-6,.,CASSRTEWPEPLHF,TGCGCCAGCAGCCGGACCGAATGGCCTGAGCCCCTCCACTTT
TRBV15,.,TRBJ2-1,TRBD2,CATSRDVLQREESYNEQFF,TGTGCCACCAGCAGAGATGTGTTACAGCGGGAGGAATCCTACAATGAGCAGTTCTTC
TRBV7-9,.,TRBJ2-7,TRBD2,CASRNSGSHEQYF,TGTGCCAGCAGAAATAGCGGGTCCCACGAGCAGTACTTC
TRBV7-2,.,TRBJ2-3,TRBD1,CASSSAGTVPGTQYF,TGTGCCAGCAGCTCAGCCGGGACAGTCCCCGGTACGCAGTATTTT
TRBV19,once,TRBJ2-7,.,CASRRRHPLTDPYEQYF,TGTGCCAGTAGACGAAGACATCCTCTAACAGATCCCTACGAGCAGTACTTC
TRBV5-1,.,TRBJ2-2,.,CASSLFLAGTGELFF,TGCGCCAGCAGCTTGTTTCTAGCCGGGACCGGGGAGCTGTTTTTT
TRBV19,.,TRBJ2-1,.,CASSPSPGTGYNEQFF,TGTGCCAGTAGTCCCTCCCCCGGGACGGGCTACAATGAGCAGTTCTTC
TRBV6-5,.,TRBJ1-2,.,CASSYLDTNYGYTF,TGTGCCAGCAGTTACTTGGACACAAACTATGGCTACACCTTC
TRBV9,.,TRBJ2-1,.,CASSVLGSYNEQFF,TGTGCCAGCAGCGTCTTGGGGTCCTACAATGAGCAGTTCTTC
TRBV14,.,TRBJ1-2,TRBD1,CASSQALKAGGLGYTF,TGTGCCAGCAGCCAAGCACTCAAGGCAGGGGGCCTCGGCTACACCTTC
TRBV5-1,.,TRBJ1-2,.,CASSFSTGTPTF,TGCGCCAGCAGCTTTAGCACAGGGACCCCCACCTTC
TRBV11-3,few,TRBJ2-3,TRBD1,CASSGGTGFIDTQYF,TGTGCCAGCAGCGGCGGGACAGGGTTTATTGATACGCAGTATTTT
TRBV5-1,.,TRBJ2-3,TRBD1,CASSLARTGGTDTQYF,TGCGCCAGCAGCTTGGCGCGGACAGGGGGCACAGATACGCAGTATTTT
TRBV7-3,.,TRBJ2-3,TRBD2,CASSPGTRGTDTQYF,TGTGCCAGCAGCCCCGGGACTAGGGGCACAGATACGCAGTATTTT
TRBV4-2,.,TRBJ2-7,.,CASSQEPSAAYEQYF,TGTGCCAGCAGCCAAGAGCCCTCAGCGGCCTACGAGCAGTACTTC
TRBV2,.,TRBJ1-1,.,CASLDSLNTEAFF,TGTGCCAGCCTGGACAGCTTGAACACTGAAGCTTTCTTT
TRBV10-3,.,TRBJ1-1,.,CAISESSQSEAFF,TGTGCCATCAGTGAGTCATCCCAGTCTGAAGCTTTCTTT
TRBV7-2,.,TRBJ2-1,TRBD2,CASSLAGQSYNEQFF,TGTGCCAGCAGCCTAGCGGGGCAGTCATACAATGAGCAGTTCTTC
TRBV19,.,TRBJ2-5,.,CASSIAGETQYF,TGTGCCAGTAGTATAGCGGGAGAGACCCAGTACTTC
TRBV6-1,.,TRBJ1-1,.,CASRDSLWNTEAFF,TGTGCCAGCAGGGACAGCCTGTGGAACACTGAAGCTTTCTTT
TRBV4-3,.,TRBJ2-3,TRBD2,CASSRYSGIGTDTQYF,TGCGCCAGCAGCAGATATAGCGGGATCGGCACAGATACGCAGTATTTT
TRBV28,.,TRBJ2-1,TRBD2,CASRDLAGRSYNEQFF,TGTGCCAGCAGGGATTTAGCGGGACGCTCCTACAATGAGCAGTTCTTC
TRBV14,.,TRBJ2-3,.,CASSQSGWSTDTQYF,TGTGCCAGCAGCCAAAGCGGCTGGAGCACAGATACGCAGTATTTT
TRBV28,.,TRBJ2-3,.,CASSLEGAATRDTQYF,TGTGCCAGCAGTTTAGAGGGAGCGGCCACACGAGATACGCAGTATTTT
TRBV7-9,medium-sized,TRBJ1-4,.,CASSLDSSTNEKLFF,TGTGCCAGCAGCTTAGACTCATCAACTAATGAAAAACTGTTTTTT
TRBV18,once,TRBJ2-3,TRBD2,CASSPLIAGGPGSSGVDTQYF,TGTGCCAGCTCACCTCTCATAGCGGGAGGGCCGGGATCGTCTGGAGTTGATACGCAGTATTTT
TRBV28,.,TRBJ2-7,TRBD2,CASSGREGSSYEQYF,TGTGCCAGCAGTGGCAGGGAGGGTAGCTCCTACGAGCAGTACTTC
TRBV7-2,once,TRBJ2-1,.,CASSRLRKQFF,TGTGCCAGCAGCCGTCTTCGGAAGCAGTTCTTC
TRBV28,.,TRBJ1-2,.,CASNLDRIYGYTF,TGTGCCAGCAACCTAGACAGGATCTATGGCTACACCTTC
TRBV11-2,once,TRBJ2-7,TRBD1,CASRGPGTGYEQYF,TGTGCCAGCAGAGGGCCCGGGACAGGCTACGAGCAGTACTTC
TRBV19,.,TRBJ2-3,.,CASRPPGLLTDTQYF,TGTGCCAGTAGACCCCCGGGACTTCTCACAGATACGCAGTATTTT
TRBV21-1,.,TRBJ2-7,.,CASIPRYLAGPYEQYF,TGTGCCAGCATCCCTCGGTACCTAGCGGGCCCCTACGAGCAGTACTTC
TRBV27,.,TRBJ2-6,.,CASKFRGFGTSGANVLTF,TGTGCCAGCAAGTTTAGAGGGTTTGGCACCTCTGGGGCCAACGTCCTGACTTTC
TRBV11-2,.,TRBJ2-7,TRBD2,CASSPMGGFSYEQYF,TGTGCCAGCAGCCCCATGGGGGGGTTCTCCTACGAGCAGTACTTC
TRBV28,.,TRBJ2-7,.,CASSLGYEQYF,TGTGCCAGCAGTTTGGGGTACGAGCAGTACTTC
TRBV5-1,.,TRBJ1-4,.,CASSSTGGREKLFF,TGCGCCAGCAGTTCGACAGGCGGACGTGAAAAACTGTTTTTT
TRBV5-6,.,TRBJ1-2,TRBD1,CASSIGTGGTYGYTF,TGTGCCAGCAGCATTGGGACAGGGGGGACCTATGGCTACACCTTC
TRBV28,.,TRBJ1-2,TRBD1,CASSTPGQGDYGYTF,TGTGCCAGCAGCACACCGGGACAGGGTGACTATGGCTACACCTTC
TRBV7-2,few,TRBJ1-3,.,CASSLERNTIYF,TGTGCCAGCAGCTTAGAACGGAACACCATATATTTT
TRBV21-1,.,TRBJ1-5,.,CASSKFGRDGAAKHQPQHF,TGTGCCAGCAGCAAATTTGGGCGAGACGGCGCCGCCAAGCATCAGCCCCAGCATTTT
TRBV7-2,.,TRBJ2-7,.,CASSFDRDLTYEQYF,TGTGCCAGCAGCTTTGACCGGGACTTAACCTACGAGCAGTACTTC
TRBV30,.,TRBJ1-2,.,CAWTLGGRTGYTF,TGTGCCTGGACCTTGGGGGGGCGTACTGGCTACACCTTC
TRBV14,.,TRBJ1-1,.,CASSQLGSEAFF,TGTGCCAGCAGCCAACTAGGGAGTGAAGCTTTCTTT
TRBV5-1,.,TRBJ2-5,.,CASSLGAQFEETQYF,TGCGCCAGCAGCTTGGGGGCACAATTTGAAGAGACCCAGTACTTC
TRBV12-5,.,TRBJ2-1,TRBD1,CASGLGTGDEQFF,TGTGCTAGTGGTTTGGGGACAGGGGACGAGCAGTTCTTC